These T cell receptor beta chains were read from a single sample in a study of cytomegalovirus exposure and HLA in healthy donors. Using immunoSEQ multiplex PCR, the repertoire was profiled, and TCRdb retains in-frame clones only, with some absent. The table lists 65,000 to 100,000 clones, 93% of them singletons. The specimen was PBMCs. These receptors were obtained from a woman aged 30 to 39 in good health and CMV-seronegative. CDR3s include the opening cysteine and the closing phenylalanine or tryptophan. The size field is filled for only some rows; it gives once, few, many or a size class.

v_call cdr3_length clone_size cdr3_aa
TRBV30 12 - CAGGQGGNEQFF
TRBV30 14 - CVYSSGTRYYEQYF
TRBV7-9 13 - CASSPQGTQPQHF
TRBV15 15 once CATSRDRDTFNEQFF
TRBV6-5 15 - CASGFPGQTGNEQFF
TRBV9 17 - CASSAGTGTAGTDTQYF
TRBV7-3 11 - CAPDRGDTQYF
TRBV6-1 17 - CASSDGGRGVGANVLTF
TRBV7-3 14 once CASREGQSTDTQYF
TRBV14 17 - CASSQVLSGRATDTQYF
TRBV4-3 18 - CASSQDSGGDMPNSPLHF
TRBV28 15 - CASSLTRGVGSPLHF
TRBV5-1 15 - CASSLVGKSIDEQYF
TRBV15 14 - CATSRVSYQETQYF
TRBV6-1 13 - CASSATGNTEAFF
TRBV27 14 - CASSPQGSKHGYTF
TRBV7-9 10 - CASSRFEQFF
TRBV4-2 16 - CASSQFQGAAAYGYTF
TRBV6-6 15 - CASSYAGQNTVEQYF
TRBV11-2 15 - CASSLVRAGHEKLFF
TRBV12-5 21 - CASGLGSKGGSGGEPPNEQFF
TRBV28 18 - CASSPPGTGMATNEKLFF
TRBV30 16 - CAWSPSHSLGVGELFF
TRBV7-9 12 - CADGGGNTEAFF
TRBV9 15 - CASSVVSGYEYGYTF
TRBV7-2 12 - CASSLYITEAFF
TRBV5-6 15 - CASSFRGQAGNTIYF
TRBV7-9 16 few CASSLLSFGTNYGYTF
TRBV4-3 15 - CASSQEGTIDGTQYF
TRBV5-1 16 - CASSHGLATSTDTQYF
TRBV6-1 14 - CASRQLGQRYGYTF
TRBV18 16 - CASSRGTGERMSGYTF
TRBV19 15 - CASSIRAGGSYGYTF
TRBV29-1 15 - CSVEGLAGAPDTQYF
TRBV7-7 14 - CASSPTSGGETQYF
TRBV29-1 14 - CSVGTGFYGNTIYF
TRBV7-9 15 - CASSLVSTGGTEAFF
TRBV11-2 18 - CASSPGLRASYSNQPQHF
TRBV27 17 - CASSFSGLAGITDTQYF
TRBV15 17 - CATSRDLSGLNTGELFF
TRBV6-5 14 - CASSELIDTGELFF
TRBV30 14 - CAWSPRVRYQPQHF
TRBV19 15 - CASSESGTGANEQYF
TRBV15 13 - CATSSSSGYEQYF
TRBV28 15 once CASSPMTGVRTEAFF
TRBV6-5 13 - CASSRTGTGELFF
TRBV5-1 14 - CASTQGAGTDTQYF
TRBV6-5 13 - CASSYTPDYGYTF